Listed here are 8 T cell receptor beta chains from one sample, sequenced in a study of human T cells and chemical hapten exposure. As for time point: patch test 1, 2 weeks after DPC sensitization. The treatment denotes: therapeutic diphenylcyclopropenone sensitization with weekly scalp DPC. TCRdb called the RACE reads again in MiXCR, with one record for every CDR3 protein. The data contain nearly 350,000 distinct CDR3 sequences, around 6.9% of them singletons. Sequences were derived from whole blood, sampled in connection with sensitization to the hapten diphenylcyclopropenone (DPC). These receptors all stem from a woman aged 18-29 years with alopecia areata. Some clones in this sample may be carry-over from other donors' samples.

CDR3 nucleotides: TGTGCCAGCAGTTTGGGGTTCGAGGCCCAGCCCCAGCATTTT. Its translation: CASSLGFEAQPQHF. V is TRBV27 and J is TRBJ1-5, with D unclear. V was pared by 3 bases and J by 7 bases, with 13 bases between. Germline values: CDR1 MNHEY, CDR2 SMNVEV (reference sequence). CDR3 length equals 14 residues.

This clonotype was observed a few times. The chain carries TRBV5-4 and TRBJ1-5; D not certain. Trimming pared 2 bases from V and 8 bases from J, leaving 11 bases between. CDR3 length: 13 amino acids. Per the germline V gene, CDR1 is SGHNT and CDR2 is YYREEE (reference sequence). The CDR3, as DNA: TGTGCCAGCAGCTTAACCCCAAGGGAGCCCCAGCATTTT. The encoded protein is CASSLTPREPQHF. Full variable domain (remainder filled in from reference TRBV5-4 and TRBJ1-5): ETGVTQSPTHLIKTRGQQVTLRCSSQSGHNTVSWYQQALGQGPQFIFQYYREEENGRGNFPPRFSGLQFPNYSSELNVNALELDDSALYLCASSLTPREPQHFGDGTRLSIL.

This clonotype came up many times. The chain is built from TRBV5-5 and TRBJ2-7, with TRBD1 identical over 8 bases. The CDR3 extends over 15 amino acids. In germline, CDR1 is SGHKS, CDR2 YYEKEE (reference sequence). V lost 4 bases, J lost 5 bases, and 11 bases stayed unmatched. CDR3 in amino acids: CASSRNGQGRDEQYF. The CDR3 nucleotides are TGTGCCAGCAGCCGGAACGGACAGGGAAGGGACGAGCAGTACTTC.

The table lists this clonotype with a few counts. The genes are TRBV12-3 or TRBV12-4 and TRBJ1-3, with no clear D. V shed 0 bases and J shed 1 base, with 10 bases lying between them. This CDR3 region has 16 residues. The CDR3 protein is CASSLALRKSGNTIYF. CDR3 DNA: TGTGCCAGCAGTTTAGCGCTAAGGAAGTCTGGAAACACCATATATTTT.

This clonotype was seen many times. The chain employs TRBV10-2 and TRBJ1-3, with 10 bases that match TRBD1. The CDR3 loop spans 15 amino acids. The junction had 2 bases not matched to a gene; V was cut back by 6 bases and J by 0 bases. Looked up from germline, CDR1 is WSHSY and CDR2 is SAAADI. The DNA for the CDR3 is TGCGCCAGCAGGGGACAGGGGAACTCTGGAAACACCATATATTTT. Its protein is CASRGQGNSGNTIYF.

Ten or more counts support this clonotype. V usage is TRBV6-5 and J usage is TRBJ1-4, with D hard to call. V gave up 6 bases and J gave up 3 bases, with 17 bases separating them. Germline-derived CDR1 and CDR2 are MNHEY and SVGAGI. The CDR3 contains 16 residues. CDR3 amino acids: CASSHGGRGSNEKLFF. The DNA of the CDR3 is TGTGCCAGCAGCCATGGTGGGCGCGGTTCTAATGAAAAACTGTTTTTT.

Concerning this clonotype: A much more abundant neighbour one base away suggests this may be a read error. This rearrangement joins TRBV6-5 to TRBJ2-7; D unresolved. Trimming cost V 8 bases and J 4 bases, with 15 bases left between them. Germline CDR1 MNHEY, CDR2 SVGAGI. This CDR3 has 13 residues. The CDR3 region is CASLGPIDYEQYF. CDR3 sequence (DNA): TGTGCCAGCCTCGGGCCGATTGATTACGAGCAGTACTTC.

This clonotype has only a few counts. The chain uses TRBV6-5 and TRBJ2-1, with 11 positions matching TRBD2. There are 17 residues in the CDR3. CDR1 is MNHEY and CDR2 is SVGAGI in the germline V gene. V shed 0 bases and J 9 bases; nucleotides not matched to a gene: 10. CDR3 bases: TGTGCCAGCAGTTACTCTGCCGATAGCGGGGGGGCCGGTGAGCAGTTCTTC. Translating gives CASSYSADSGGAGEQFF.